This TCR beta chain was recorded in a study of cytomegalovirus exposure and HLA in healthy donors (dated by TCRdb to 2016 to 2017). As for the study more broadly: According to a later analysis, one platform produced both the 110 or so validation repertoires and the approximately 660 repertoires of the first cohort. The study aimed to test whether signatures of past pathogen exposure could be identified by cataloging public T cell receptors. Along with the approximately 600-subject first cohort, a separate validation cohort of over a hundred different subjects was used. The study combined high-throughput TCR immunosequencing, statistical association of individual TCRs with disease status, and machine learning to predict cytomegalovirus infection status.

V lost 5 bases and J lost 6 bases, and the count of bases not matched to a germline gene is 7. CDR1 and CDR2 are read off the germline V gene as SGHAT and FQNNGV. The cysteine opens and the phenylalanine closes a CDR3 of 14 amino acids. Only CDR3 DNA is held: 42 bases, read in frame from base 1. With respect to this clone: There is no known antigen for this receptor. Qualities for individual bases were not recorded, and no much larger clone is one base off.

The donors were included in the validation cohort of 130 or so subjects, a group kept apart from the roughly 670-subject first cohort. Receptor amplification or capture employed the immunoSEQ multiplex PCR assay. As for the original processing: A statistical classification framework was built for diagnosing cytomegalovirus status from the catalog of TCR beta chain sequences. The source is immuneACCESS, and TCRdb retained only in-frame sequences with V and J called. Part of the clones is not carried over; for the studies checked, unresolved V genes explain less than half of this, and the remainder is unexplained. The V and J calls and clone size were taken over from that table, and D and trimming were inferred from the DNA. The sample table lists some 150,000 clones, over 80% of them with a count of one. 3.5% to 5.5% of the sample rests with the top ten. Beyond this particular receptor, the publication reports: The authors suggested that the approach could potentially be extended to other disease states and immunological phenotypes. The study gave a list of about 150 TCR beta chains associated with cytomegalovirus. The classifier was reported to diagnose cytomegalovirus status with high specificity and sensitivity in both the original cohort and the validation cohort. Most TCR sequences were seen in very few donors, while some public TCRs were found in many individuals. Subsequent analysis determined that TCRs grouped into clusters in the first cohort also showed a tendency toward co-occurrence across the approximately 110 validation repertoires, and roughly 95% of cluster scores exceeded 0. A later analysis lacked HLA typing for the validation cohort, so it scored co-occurrence in that cohort across all 120 repertoires. A few of the identified cytomegalovirus-associated TCR beta chains were confirmed in vitro to be specific for cytomegalovirus antigens.

This sequence was found in a man aged 18 to 30 in good health and CMV-seropositive. The sequencing sample was made of PBMCs. The chain couples TRBV11-2 to TRBJ2-7; TRBD1 agrees with 10 junctional bases. The sequenced DNA: TGTGCCAGCAGCCTAGGGGGGACAGGGGCCGAGCAGTACTTC. This is translated as CASSLGGTGAEQYF.